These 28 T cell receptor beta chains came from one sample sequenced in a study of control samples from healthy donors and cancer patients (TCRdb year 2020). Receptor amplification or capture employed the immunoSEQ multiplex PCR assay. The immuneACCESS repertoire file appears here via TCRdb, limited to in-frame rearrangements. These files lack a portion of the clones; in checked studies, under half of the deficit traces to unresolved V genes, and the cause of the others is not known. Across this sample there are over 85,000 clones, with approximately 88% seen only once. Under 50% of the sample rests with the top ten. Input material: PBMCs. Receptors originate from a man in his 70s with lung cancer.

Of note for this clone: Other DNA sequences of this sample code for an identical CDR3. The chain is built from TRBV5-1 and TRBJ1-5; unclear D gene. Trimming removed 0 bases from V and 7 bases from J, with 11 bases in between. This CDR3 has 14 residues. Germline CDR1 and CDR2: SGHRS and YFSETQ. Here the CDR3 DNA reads TGCGCCAGCAGCTTGGGTTCCGGGAACCAGCCCCAGCATTTT. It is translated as CASSLGSGNQPQHF.

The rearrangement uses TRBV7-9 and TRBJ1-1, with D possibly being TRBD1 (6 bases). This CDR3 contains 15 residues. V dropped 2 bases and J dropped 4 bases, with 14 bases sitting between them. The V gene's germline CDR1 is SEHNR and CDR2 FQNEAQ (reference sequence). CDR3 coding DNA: TGTGCCAGCAGCTTATATGGGGGGCAATCCACTGAAGCTTTCTTT. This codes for CASSLYGGQSTEAFF. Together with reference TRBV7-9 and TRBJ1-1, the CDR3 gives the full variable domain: DTGVSQNPRHKITKRGQNVTFRCDPISEHNRLYWYRQTLGQGPEFLTYFQNEAQLEKSRLLSDRFSAERPKGSFSTLEIQRTEQGDSAMYLCASSLYGGQSTEAFFGQGTRLTVV.

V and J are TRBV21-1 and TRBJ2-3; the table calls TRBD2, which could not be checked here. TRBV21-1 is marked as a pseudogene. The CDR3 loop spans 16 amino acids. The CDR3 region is CASSLKGLAGADTQYF. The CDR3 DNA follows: TGTGCCAGCAGCTTAAAGGGACTAGCGGGGGCCGATACGCAGTATTTT.

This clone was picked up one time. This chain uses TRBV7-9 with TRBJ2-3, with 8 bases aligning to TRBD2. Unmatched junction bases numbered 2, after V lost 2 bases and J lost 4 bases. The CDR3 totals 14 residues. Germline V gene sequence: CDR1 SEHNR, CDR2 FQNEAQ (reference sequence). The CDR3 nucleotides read TGTGCCAGCAGCTTATCGACTAGCGCAGATACGCAGTATTTT. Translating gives CASSLSTSADTQYF.

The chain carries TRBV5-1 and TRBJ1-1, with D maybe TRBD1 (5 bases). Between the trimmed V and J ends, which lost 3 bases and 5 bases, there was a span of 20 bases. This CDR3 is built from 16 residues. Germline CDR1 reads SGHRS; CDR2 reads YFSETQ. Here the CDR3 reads CASSSGLWPRGTEAFF. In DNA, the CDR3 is TGCGCCAGCAGCTCGGGGCTTTGGCCCCGAGGGACTGAAGCTTTCTTT.

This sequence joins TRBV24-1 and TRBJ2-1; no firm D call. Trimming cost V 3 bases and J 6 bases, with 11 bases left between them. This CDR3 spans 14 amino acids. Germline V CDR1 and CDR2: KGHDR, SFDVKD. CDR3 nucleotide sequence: TGTGCCACCAGTGATCCTCCAGCCTCCAATGAGCAGTTCTTC. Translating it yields CATSDPPASNEQFF.

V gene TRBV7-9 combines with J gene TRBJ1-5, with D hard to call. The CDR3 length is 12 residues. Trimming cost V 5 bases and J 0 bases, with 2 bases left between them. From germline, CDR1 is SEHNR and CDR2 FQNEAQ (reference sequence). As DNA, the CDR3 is TGTGCCAGCAGCCTTAGCAATCAGCCCCAGCATTTT. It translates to CASSLSNQPQHF.

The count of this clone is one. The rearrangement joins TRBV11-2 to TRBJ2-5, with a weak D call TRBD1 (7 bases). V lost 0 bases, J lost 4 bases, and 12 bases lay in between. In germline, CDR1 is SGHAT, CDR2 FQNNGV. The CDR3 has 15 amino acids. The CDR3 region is CASSLDRRGRETQYF. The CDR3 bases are TGTGCCAGCAGCTTAGATCGGAGGGGGCGAGAGACCCAGTACTTC.

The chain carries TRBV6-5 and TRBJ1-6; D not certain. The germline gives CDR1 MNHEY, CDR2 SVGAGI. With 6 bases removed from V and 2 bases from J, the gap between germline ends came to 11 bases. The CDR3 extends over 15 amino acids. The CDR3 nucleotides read TGTGCCAGCAGAATCAGGTTCCCCTATAATTCACCCCTCCACTTT. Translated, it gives CASRIRFPYNSPLHF.

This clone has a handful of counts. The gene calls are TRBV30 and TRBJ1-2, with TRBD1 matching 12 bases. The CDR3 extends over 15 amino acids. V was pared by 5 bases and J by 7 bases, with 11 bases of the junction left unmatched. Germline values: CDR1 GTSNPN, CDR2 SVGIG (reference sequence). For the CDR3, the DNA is TGTGCCTGGTCCCGGGACAGGGGGCTCTTAGTTGGCTACACCTTC. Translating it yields CAWSRDRGLLVGYTF.

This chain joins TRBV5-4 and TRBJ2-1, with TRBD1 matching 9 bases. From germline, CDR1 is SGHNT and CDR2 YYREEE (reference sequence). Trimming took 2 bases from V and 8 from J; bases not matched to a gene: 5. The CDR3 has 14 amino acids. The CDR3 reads CASSFRDRAHEQFF. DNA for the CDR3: TGTGCCAGCAGCTTCCGGGACAGGGCGCATGAGCAGTTCTTC. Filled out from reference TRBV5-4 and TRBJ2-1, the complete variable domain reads ETGVTQSPTHLIKTRGQQVTLRCSSQSGHNTVSWYQQALGQGPQFIFQYYREEENGRGNFPPRFSGLQFPNYSSELNVNALELDDSALYLCASSFRDRAHEQFFGPGTRLTVL.

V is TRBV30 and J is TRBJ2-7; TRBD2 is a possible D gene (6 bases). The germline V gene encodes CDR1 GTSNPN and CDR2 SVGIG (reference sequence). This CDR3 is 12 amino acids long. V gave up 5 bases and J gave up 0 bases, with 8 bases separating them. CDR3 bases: TGTGCCTGGGGGACTGGCTCCTACGAGCAGTACTTC. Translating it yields CAWGTGSYEQYF.

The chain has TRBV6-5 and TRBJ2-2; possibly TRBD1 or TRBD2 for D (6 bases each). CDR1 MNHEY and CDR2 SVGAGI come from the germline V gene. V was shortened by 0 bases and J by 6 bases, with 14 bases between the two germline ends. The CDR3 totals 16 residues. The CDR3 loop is CASSYSGGFGSGELFF. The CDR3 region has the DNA TGTGCCAGCAGTTACTCGGGGGGCTTTGGATCCGGGGAGCTGTTTTTT.

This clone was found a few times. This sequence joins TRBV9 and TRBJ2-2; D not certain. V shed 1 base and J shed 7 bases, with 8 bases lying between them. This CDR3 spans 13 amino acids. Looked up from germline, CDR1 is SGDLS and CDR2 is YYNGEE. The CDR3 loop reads CASSVKSDGELFF. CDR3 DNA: TGTGCCAGCAGCGTAAAGTCCGACGGGGAGCTGTTTTTT.

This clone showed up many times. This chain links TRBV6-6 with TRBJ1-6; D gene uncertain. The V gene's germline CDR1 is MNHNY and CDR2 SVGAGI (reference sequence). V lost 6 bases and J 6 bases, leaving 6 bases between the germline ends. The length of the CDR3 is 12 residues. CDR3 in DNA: TGTGCCAGCAGCGGAAGTAATTCACCCCTCCACTTT. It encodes CASSGSNSPLHF.

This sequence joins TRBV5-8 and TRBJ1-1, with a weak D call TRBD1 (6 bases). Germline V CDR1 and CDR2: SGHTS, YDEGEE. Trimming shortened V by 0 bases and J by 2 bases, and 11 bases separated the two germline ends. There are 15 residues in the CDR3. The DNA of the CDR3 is TGTGCCAGCAGCTTGGCTGGGACACTAAACACTGAAGCTTTCTTT. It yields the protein CASSLAGTLNTEAFF.

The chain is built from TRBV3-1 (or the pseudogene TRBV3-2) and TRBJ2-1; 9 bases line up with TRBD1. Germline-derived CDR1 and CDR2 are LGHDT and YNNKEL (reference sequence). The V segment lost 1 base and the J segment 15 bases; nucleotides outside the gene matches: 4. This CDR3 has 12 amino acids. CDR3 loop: CASSQGTGQGFF. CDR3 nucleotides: TGTGCCAGCAGCCAAGGGACGGGACAGGGGTTCTTC.

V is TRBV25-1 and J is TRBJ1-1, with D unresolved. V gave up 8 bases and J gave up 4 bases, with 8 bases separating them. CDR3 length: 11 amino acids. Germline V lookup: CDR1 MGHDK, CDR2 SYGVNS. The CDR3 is CASGISTEAFF. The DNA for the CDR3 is TGTGCCAGCGGGATTTCCACTGAAGCTTTCTTT. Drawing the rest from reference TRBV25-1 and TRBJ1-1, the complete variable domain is EADIYQTPRYLVIGTGKKITLECSQTMGHDKMYWYQQDPGMELHLIHYSYGVNSTEKGDLSSESTVSRIRTEHFPLTLESARPSHTSQYLCASGISTEAFFGQGTRLTVV.

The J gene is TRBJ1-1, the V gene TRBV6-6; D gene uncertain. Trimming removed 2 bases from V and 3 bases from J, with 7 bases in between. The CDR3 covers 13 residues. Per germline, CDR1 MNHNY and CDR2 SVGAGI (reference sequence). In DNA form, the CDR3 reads TGTGCCAGCAGTTACGCTGGGGACACTGAAGCTTTCTTT. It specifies CASSYAGDTEAFF.

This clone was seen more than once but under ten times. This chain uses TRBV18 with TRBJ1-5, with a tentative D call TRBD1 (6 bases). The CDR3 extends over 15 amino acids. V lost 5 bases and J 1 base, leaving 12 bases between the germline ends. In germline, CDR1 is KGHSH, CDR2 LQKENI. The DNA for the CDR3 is TGTGCCAGCTCAGACGACCAGGGGAGCAATCAGCCCCAGCATTTT. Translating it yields CASSDDQGSNQPQHF.

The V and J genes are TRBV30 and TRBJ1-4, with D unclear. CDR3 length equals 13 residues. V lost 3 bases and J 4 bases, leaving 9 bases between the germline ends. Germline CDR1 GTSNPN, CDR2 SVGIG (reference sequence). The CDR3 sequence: CAWSPRVNEKLFF. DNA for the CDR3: TGTGCCTGGAGCCCTAGGGTTAATGAAAAACTGTTTTTT.

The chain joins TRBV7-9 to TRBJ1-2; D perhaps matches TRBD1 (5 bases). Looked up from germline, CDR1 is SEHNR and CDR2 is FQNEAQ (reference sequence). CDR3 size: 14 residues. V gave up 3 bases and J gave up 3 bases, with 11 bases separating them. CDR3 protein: CASSLWDGYYGYTF. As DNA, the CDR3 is TGTGCCAGCAGCTTGTGGGACGGATACTATGGCTACACCTTC.

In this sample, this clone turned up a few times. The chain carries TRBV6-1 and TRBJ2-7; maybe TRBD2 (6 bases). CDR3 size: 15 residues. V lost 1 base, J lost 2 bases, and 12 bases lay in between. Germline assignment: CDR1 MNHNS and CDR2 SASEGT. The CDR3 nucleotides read TGTGCCAGCAGTGAAGGCGGAGGGTGGACCTACGAGCAGTACTTC. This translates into CASSEGGGWTYEQYF.

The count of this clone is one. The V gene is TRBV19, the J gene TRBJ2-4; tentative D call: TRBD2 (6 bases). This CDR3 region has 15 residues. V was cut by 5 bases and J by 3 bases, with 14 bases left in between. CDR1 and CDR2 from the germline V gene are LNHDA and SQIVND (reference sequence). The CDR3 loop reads CASSSAGRDKNIQYF. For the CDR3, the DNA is TGTGCCAGTAGTTCGGCGGGGCGCGACAAAAACATTCAGTACTTC.

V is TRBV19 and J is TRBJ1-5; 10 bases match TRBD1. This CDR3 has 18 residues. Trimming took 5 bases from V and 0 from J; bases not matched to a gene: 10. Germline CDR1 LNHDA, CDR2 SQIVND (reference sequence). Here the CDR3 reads CASSGRDRGLYSNQPQHF. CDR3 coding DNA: TGTGCCAGTAGTGGCCGGGACAGGGGCCTCTATAGCAATCAGCCCCAGCATTTT.

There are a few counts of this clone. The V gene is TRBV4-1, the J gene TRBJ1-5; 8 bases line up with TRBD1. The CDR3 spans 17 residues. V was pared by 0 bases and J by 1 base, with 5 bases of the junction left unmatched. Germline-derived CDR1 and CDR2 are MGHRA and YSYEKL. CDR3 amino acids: CASSQESRTGSNQPQHF. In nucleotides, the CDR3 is TGCGCCAGCAGCCAAGAATCCCGGACAGGGAGCAATCAGCCCCAGCATTTT.

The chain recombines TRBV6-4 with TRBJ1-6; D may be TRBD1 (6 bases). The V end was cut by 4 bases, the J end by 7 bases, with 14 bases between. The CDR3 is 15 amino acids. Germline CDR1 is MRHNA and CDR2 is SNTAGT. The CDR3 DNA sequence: TGTGCCAGCAGTGCAGGGGACGGGGGCAATTCACCCCTCCACTTT. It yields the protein CASSAGDGGNSPLHF.

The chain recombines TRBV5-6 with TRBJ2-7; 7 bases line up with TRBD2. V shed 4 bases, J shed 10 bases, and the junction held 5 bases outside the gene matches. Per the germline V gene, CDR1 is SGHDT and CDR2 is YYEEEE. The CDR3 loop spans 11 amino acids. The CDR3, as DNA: TGTGCCAGCAGCGGATCGGGACTACAGTACTTC. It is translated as CASSGSGLQYF.